This T cell receptor (beta chain) came from a study of T cell responses to AZD1222 COVID-19 vaccine. Repertoires were generated with immunoSEQ multiplex PCR, while TCRdb's copy carries only in-frame clones and drops some. The sample comprises approximately 120,000 clones, approximately 90% of which are singletons, and 1.1% rests with the top ten. Study outcomes and limitations: Targets within unmutated variant regions were reportedly found for nearly half of spike-specific TCRs. Donors skewed white British and female; clonal diversity was possibly underestimated. Once two AZD1222 doses were given, Spike-specific TCR breadth and depth went up. Vaccine-associated CD4 TCRs ranged over spike, dominating at 160-218 and 743-854.

For this clone: Its matching antigen is unknown.

CDR3 length: 15 residues. V lost 1 base to trimming and J lost 7 bases, with 14 bases between them. CDR1 is SEHNR and CDR2 is FQNEAQ in the germline V gene (reference sequence). The sample here was peripheral blood, taken on day 0 of AZD1222 vaccination. This receptor was identified in an adult in good health. V gene TRBV7-9 combines with J gene TRBJ1-5; D gene unclear. Here the CDR3 DNA reads TGTGCCAGCAGCTTAGGGGCAGGAATCGGGCAGCCCCAGCATTTT. This codes for CASSLGAGIGQPQHF.